The source of this TCR beta chain is a study of blood T cell repertoires in COVID-19. Study-wide context: Samples came from the United States, Italy and Spain, spanning acute and convalescent COVID-19. From T cells, B-cell-depleted T cells, or PBMCs came the material, which was cDNA or gDNA.

Participants reported their clinical history, and cohort assignment relied on those reports. Original methodology: Amplifying reference gene primers gave estimates of nucleated cell counts. Assay: immunoSEQ multiplex PCR; the TCRdb copy retains only in-frame clones and omits some. V, J and clone size are taken as reported in that table, and D and trimming were inferred from the DNA itself. The table includes about 260,000 clones, around 89% detected once. The sequenced sample was PBMCs or T cells enriched from blood (not recorded which). The TCR originated in a woman aged 25 to 39 with acute COVID-19.

CDR3 nucleotide sequence: TGTGCCAGCAGCGCCGGGACTACGGTCTCGGGGCAGTACTTC. Protein product: CASSAGTTVSGQYF. The chain carries TRBV3-1 (or the pseudogene TRBV3-2) and TRBJ2-7; 7 nucleotides match TRBD2. This CDR3 contains 14 residues. Germline CDR1 LGHDT, CDR2 YNNKEL (reference sequence). The ends lost 5 bases at V and 9 bases at J; junction bases unmatched: 13.